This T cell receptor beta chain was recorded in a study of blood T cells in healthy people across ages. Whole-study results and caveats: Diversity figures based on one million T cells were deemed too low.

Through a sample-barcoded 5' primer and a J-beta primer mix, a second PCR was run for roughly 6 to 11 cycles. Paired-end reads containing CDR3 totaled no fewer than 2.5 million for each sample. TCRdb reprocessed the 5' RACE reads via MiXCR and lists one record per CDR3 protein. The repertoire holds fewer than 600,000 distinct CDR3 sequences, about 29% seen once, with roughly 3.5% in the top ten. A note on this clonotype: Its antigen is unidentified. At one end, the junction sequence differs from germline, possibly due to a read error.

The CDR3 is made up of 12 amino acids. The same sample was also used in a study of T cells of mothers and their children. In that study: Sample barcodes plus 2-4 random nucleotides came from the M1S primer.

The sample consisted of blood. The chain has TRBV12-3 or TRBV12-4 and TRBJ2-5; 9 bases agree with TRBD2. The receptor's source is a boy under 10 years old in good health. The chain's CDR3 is CVSGRGGETQYF. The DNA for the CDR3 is TGCGTTAGCGGGAGAGGTGGAGAGACCCAGTACTTC.